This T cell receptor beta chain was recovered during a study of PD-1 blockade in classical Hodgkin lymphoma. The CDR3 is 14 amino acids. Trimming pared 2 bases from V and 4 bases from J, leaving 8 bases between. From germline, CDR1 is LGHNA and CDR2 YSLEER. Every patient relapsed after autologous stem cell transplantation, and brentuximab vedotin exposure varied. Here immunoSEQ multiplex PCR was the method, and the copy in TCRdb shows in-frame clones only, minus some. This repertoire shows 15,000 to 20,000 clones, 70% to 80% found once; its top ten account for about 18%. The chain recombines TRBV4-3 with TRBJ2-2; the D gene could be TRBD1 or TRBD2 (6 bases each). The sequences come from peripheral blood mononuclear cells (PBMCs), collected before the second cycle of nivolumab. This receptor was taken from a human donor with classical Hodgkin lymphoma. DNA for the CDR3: TGCGCCAGCAGCCAAAGGGGGGCCACCGGGGAGCTGTTTTTT. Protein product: CASSQRGATGELFF.